These 16 T cell receptor beta chains originate from one sample sequenced in a study of T cell changes during pregnancy in multiple sclerosis. Assay: immunoSEQ multiplex PCR; the TCRdb copy retains only in-frame clones and omits some. The sample yields 50,000 or so clones, about 94% seen once. The sequences come from CD8+ T cells from peripheral blood mononuclear cells, collected after pregnancy. These receptor sequences come from a female donor with multiple sclerosis, enrolled in a pregnancy study.

The chain is built from TRBV27 and TRBJ2-3; D ambiguous. V dropped 5 bases and J dropped 6 bases, with 9 bases sitting between them. The CDR3 sequence is 12 residues long. Germline CDR1 reads MNHEY; CDR2 reads SMNVEV (reference sequence). CDR3 sequence reads: CASSRGRDTQYF. The CDR3 DNA sequence: TGTGCCAGCAGTAGAGGCCGGGATACGCAGTATTTT.

This rearrangement joins TRBV27 to TRBJ2-3, with a possible D match to TRBD2 (7 bases). Looked up from germline, CDR1 is MNHEY and CDR2 is SMNVEV (reference sequence). This CDR3 has 14 residues. V shed 2 bases and J shed 5 bases, with 11 bases lying between them. CDR3: CASSLRGAKDTQYF. The CDR3 region has the DNA TGTGCCAGCAGTTTACGGGGGGCGAAAGATACGCAGTATTTT.

CDR3 protein: CASSLEQYTDTQYF. The DNA for the CDR3 is TGTGCCAGCAGCTTAGAACAGTACACAGATACGCAGTATTTT. The rearrangement links TRBV7-9 to TRBJ2-3, with D uncertain. Between the trimmed V and J ends, which lost 1 base and 2 bases, there was a span of 7 bases. The CDR3 length is 14 residues. Germline CDR1 reads SEHNR; CDR2 reads FQNEAQ (reference sequence).

This sequence joins TRBV9 and TRBJ2-4, with D possibly being TRBD2 (5 bases). V lost 5 bases, J lost 1 base, and 37 bases lay in between. The CDR3 covers 23 residues. Germline values: CDR1 SGDLS, CDR2 YYNGEE. CDR3 nucleotides: TGTGCCAGCAGGCTTCGAGTAGAGGTTATCCACGTCATACAGCCGGGGGCCAAAAACATTCAGTACTTC. It specifies CASRLRVEVIHVIQPGAKNIQYF.

V usage is TRBV27 and J usage is TRBJ1-3; 7 positions agree with TRBD1. Trimming removed 6 bases from V and 0 bases from J; junction bases left unmatched: 8. Looked up from germline, CDR1 is MNHEY and CDR2 is SMNVEV (reference sequence). CDR3 length: 16 residues. CDR3 loop: CASSPRRGISGNTIYF. The CDR3 DNA is TGTGCCAGCAGCCCCCGCAGGGGGATCTCTGGAAACACCATATATTTT.

The genes are TRBV7-9 and TRBJ2-4; D remains ambiguous. The length of the CDR3 is 15 residues. Germline V gene data show CDR1 as SEHNR and CDR2 as FQNEAQ (reference sequence). V gave up 1 base and J gave up 0 bases, with 7 bases separating them. The CDR3 spells CASSLESLAKNIQYF. As DNA, the CDR3 is TGTGCCAGCAGCTTAGAGAGCCTAGCCAAAAACATTCAGTACTTC.

The chain is built from TRBV9 and TRBJ2-1, with D maybe TRBD2 (5 bases). Trimming pared 0 bases from V and 2 bases from J, leaving 9 bases between. The CDR3 consists of 15 residues. CDR1 is SGDLS and CDR2 is YYNGEE in the germline V gene. CDR3 nucleotide sequence: TGTGCCAGCAGCGTAGGAGCGGACCCCTACAATGAGCAGTTCTTC. Encoded protein: CASSVGADPYNEQFF. Drawing the rest from reference TRBV9 and TRBJ2-1, the complete variable domain is DSGVTQTPKHLITATGQRVTLRCSPRSGDLSVYWYQQSLDQGLQFLIQYYNGEERAKGNILERFSAQQFPDLHSELNLSSLELGDSALYFCASSVGADPYNEQFFGPGTRLTVL.

This clone was picked up one time. The V and J genes are TRBV28 and TRBJ2-1; possibly TRBD2 for D (6 bases). This CDR3 contains 11 residues. V lost 6 bases, J lost 10 bases, and 10 bases lay in between. In germline, CDR1 is MDHEN, CDR2 SYDVKM. The CDR3 sequence: CASRTGLEQFF. For the CDR3, the DNA is TGTGCCAGCAGAACGGGACTGGAGCAGTTCTTC.

The genes are TRBV29-1 and TRBJ2-7, with TRBD1 matching 8 bases. The germline V gene has CDR1 SQVTM and CDR2 ANQGSEA. The CDR3 is 13 amino acids. With 7 bases clipped from V and 2 bases from J, the junction kept 7 bases outside the gene matches. The CDR3 nucleotides are TGCAGCGCCTTGGGGACAGGCACCTACGAGCAGTACTTC. It is translated as CSALGTGTYEQYF.

The genes are TRBV13 and TRBJ2-7; 12 nucleotides line up with TRBD2. The J segment lost 6 bases and the V segment lost 0 bases, leaving 3 bases of the junction unmatched. This CDR3 region has 15 residues. Germline CDR1 and CDR2: PRHDT and FYEKMQ (reference sequence). CDR3 bases: TGTGCCAGCAGCTTAGGGACTAGCGGGAGAGGCGAGCAGTACTTC. This codes for CASSLGTSGRGEQYF.

CDR3 bases: TGCGCCAGCAGCCAGCGAGGGTATAAGGTGGGCCTTTACAATGAGCAGTTCTTC. This gives the protein CASSQRGYKVGLYNEQFF. The chain joins TRBV4-1 to TRBJ2-1; D is perhaps TRBD2 (5 bases). Germline CDR1 reads MGHRA; CDR2 reads YSYEKL. This CDR3 spans 18 amino acids. V gave up 3 bases and J gave up 4 bases, with 22 bases separating them.

This clone occurred a few times. The rearrangement uses TRBV5-4 and TRBJ2-1, with D perhaps TRBD2 (6 bases). Trimming pared 4 bases from V and 3 bases from J, leaving 11 bases between. This CDR3 has 14 residues. The germline V gene has CDR1 SGHNT and CDR2 YYREEE (reference sequence). The CDR3 DNA reads TGTGCCAGCAGCCCGGGACTCAACTACAATGAGCAGTTCTTC. As protein: CASSPGLNYNEQFF.

V gene TRBV4-1 combines with J gene TRBJ2-5; TRBD1 matches at 11 bases. The J segment lost 11 bases and the V segment lost 1 base, leaving 9 bases of the junction unmatched. Per germline, CDR1 MGHRA and CDR2 YSYEKL. This CDR3 is 15 amino acids long. CDR3 DNA: TGCGCCAGCAGCCAAGCCGGACAGGGGGCTCGAGAGCAGTACTTC. Translated: CASSQAGQGAREQYF.

The V call is TRBV5-8, the J call TRBJ2-2; a possible D gene is TRBD1 (5 bases). CDR1 is SGHTS and CDR2 is YDEGEE in the germline V gene. The CDR3 is 15 amino acids. V shed 2 bases and J shed 4 bases, with 12 bases lying between them. The chain's CDR3 is CASSLGTGPTGELFF. The DNA for the CDR3 is TGTGCCAGCAGCTTAGGAACAGGCCCCACCGGGGAGCTGTTTTTT.

V usage is TRBV4-1 and J usage is TRBJ2-7; TRBD1 is a possible D gene (6 bases). Trimming pared 0 bases from V and 0 bases from J, leaving 9 bases between. This CDR3 is 15 amino acids long. Germline CDR1 reads MGHRA; CDR2 reads YSYEKL. CDR3: CASSQDWGLSYEQYF. CDR3 DNA sequence: TGCGCCAGCAGCCAAGATTGGGGGCTCTCCTACGAGCAGTACTTC.

J is TRBJ2-7 and V is TRBV11-2; the D gene is possibly TRBD1 (5 bases). Germline CDR1 and CDR2: SGHAT and FQNNGV. This CDR3 has 15 amino acids. V lost 0 bases and J lost 0, with 9 bases in between. CDR3 loop: CASSLDPQGSYEQYF. CDR3 in DNA: TGTGCCAGCAGCTTAGATCCTCAGGGCTCCTACGAGCAGTACTTC.